The 23 T cell receptor beta chains presented below share a single source sample, sequenced in a study of T cells in Graves' hyperthyroidism and ophthalmopathy (dated by TCRdb to the late 2010s). Library preparation employed multiplex PCR. Sequencing relied on an Illumina HiSeq 2000. Amplification of TCR beta CDR3 regions was carried out from RNA transcripts. The TCR CDR3 was subjected to a first round of RT-PCR using the HTBI primer set and the Qiagen OneStep RT-PCR kit. Starting from the raw public reads, TCRdb applied fastp trimming at Q25, assembled clones with MiXCR and retained in-frame beta chains. Each CDR3 protein gets just one entry, which takes the most common genes and DNA from the rows behind it. Across this sample there are approximately 610,000 distinct CDR3 sequences, with roughly 14% seen only once. The ten largest clones capture around 4.5% of the sample. The sequenced sample was blood. The receptors come from a middle-aged woman with Graves' ophthalmopathy.

This rearrangement joins TRBV27 to TRBJ2-1; D may match TRBD1 or TRBD2 (5 bases each). Trimming cost V 1 base and J 8 bases, with 15 bases left between them. The V gene's germline CDR1 is MNHEY and CDR2 SMNVEV (reference sequence). This CDR3 contains 15 residues. The CDR3 region is CASSLLGRASDEQFF. Here the CDR3 DNA reads TGTGCCAGCAGTTTATTGGGACGCGCCTCTGATGAGCAGTTCTTC.

The rearrangement joins TRBV24-1 to TRBJ1-1; 8 bases map to TRBD1. CDR3 length: 13 residues. V lost 9 bases to trimming and J lost 1 base; unmatched junction nucleotides: 3. Germline assignment: CDR1 KGHDR and CDR2 SFDVKD. The CDR3 sequence is CATAGGSNTEAFF. The CDR3 nucleotides read TGTGCCACCGCAGGGGGCTCGAACACTGAAGCTTTCTTT.

At least ten counts were recorded for this clonotype. The rearrangement joins TRBV29-1 to TRBJ1-1; tentative D call: TRBD1 (5 bases). The V end lost 4 bases, the J end lost 6 bases, and 12 bases lay between the germline ends. Germline V CDR1 and CDR2: SQVTM, ANQGSEA. The CDR3 length is 12 residues. The CDR3 coding sequence is TGCAGCGTTGCGAGGGGCGCAGCTGAAGCTTTCTTT. It yields the protein CSVARGAAEAFF.

This clonotype was recorded at least ten times. The rearrangement links TRBV7-2 to TRBJ2-7; D is perhaps TRBD1 (6 bases). The germline V gene has CDR1 SGHTA and CDR2 FQGNSA. The ends were cut back, 6 bases at V and 2 bases at J, with 23 bases in the middle. CDR3 length: 17 amino acids. CDR3 protein: CASSFQWDPTGTYEQYF. The CDR3, as DNA: TGTGCCAGCAGTTTCCAATGGGACCCAACAGGGACCTACGAGCAGTACTTC.

The sample holds many counts of this clonotype. The chain couples TRBV2 to TRBJ2-5, with 11 bases aligning to TRBD2. This CDR3 contains 16 residues. Unmatched junction bases numbered 7, after V lost 6 bases and J lost 1 base. Germline lookup yields CDR1 SNHLY and CDR2 FYNNEI. The CDR3 here is CASSALGTSGQETQYF. CDR3 nucleotides: TGTGCCAGCAGCGCCCTTGGGACTAGCGGCCAAGAGACCCAGTACTTC.

This clonotype came up many times. The chain uses TRBV20-1 and TRBJ1-1; a weak D match, TRBD1 (6 bases). The V gene lost 6 bases and the J gene lost 2 bases, with 13 bases spanning the gap. Per germline, CDR1 DFQATT and CDR2 SNEGSKA (reference sequence). The CDR3 spans 13 residues. CDR3 residues: CSALGTSNTEAFF. CDR3 bases: TGCAGTGCCCTAGGGACATCTAACACTGAAGCTTTCTTT.

This clonotype was seen only a few times. The chain employs TRBV20-1 and TRBJ2-2; D gene ambiguous. CDR1 and CDR2 from the germline V gene are DFQATT and SNEGSKA (reference sequence). CDR3 size: 14 residues. The V end was cut by 4 bases, the J end by 0 bases, with 9 bases between. CDR3 bases: TGCAGTGCTATTGGATACGCGAACACCGGGGAGCTGTTTTTT. Translation: CSAIGYANTGELFF.

This clonotype showed up many times. This chain links TRBV6-4 with TRBJ2-7; the match to TRBD1 covers 9 bases. The V and J ends lost 5 bases and 2 bases, in that order; junction bases with no gene match: 13. The CDR3 is 17 amino acids. Germline V CDR1 and CDR2: MRHNA, SNTAGT. The CDR3 region is CASSLRGGTGIPYEQYF. DNA of the CDR3: TGTGCCAGCAGTCTTAGAGGAGGGACAGGGATCCCCTACGAGCAGTACTTC.

In its sample, this clonotype was seen many times. The chain joins TRBV11-3 to TRBJ2-5; D not certain. The germline gives CDR1 SGHNT, CDR2 YENEEA. The CDR3 consists of 13 residues. Trimming stripped 1 base from V and 6 bases from J, with 9 bases between. The CDR3 here is CASSLGDEQTQYF. The CDR3 DNA follows: TGTGCCAGCAGCTTAGGTGACGAGCAGACCCAGTACTTC.

This clonotype was observed at least ten times. The V call is TRBV6-1, the J call TRBJ2-5; 8 positions match TRBD1. CDR3 length: 16 amino acids. Trimming cost V 5 bases and J 2 bases; bases outside gene matches: 10. Germline values: CDR1 MNHNS, CDR2 SASEGT. The CDR3 reads CASSKNLQGDQETQYF. The CDR3 coding sequence is TGTGCCAGCAGTAAGAATTTACAGGGGGATCAAGAGACCCAGTACTTC.

In this sample, this clonotype turned up a few times. The junction differs from germline at one of its ends, possibly a read error. The chain carries TRBV20-1 and TRBJ2-3, with unresolved D. The V gene's germline CDR1 is DFQATT and CDR2 SNEGSKA (reference sequence). The CDR3 length is 11 residues. DNA for the CDR3: TGCAGCGCTAGAGTGACAGATACGCAGTATTTT. It translates to CSARVTDTQYF.

The count of this clonotype is one. The chain employs TRBV7-2 and TRBJ1-1; weak D call: TRBD1 (5 bases). This CDR3 comprises 12 residues. Germline CDR1 reads SGHTA; CDR2 reads FQGNSA. V gave up 5 bases and J gave up 10 bases, with 14 bases separating them. CDR3 sequence reads: CASSRDVTAAFF. CDR3 nucleotides: TGTGCCAGCAGCAGAGATGTGACAGCAGCTTTCTTT.

The chain couples TRBV4-1 to TRBJ2-2; D is undetermined. The germline V gene encodes CDR1 MGHRA and CDR2 YSYEKL. The CDR3 runs to 14 residues. The ends were cut back, 5 bases at V and 3 bases at J, with 10 bases in the middle. The CDR3 is CASSSQLDTGELFF. The CDR3 nucleotides are TGCGCCAGCAGCTCCCAACTTGACACCGGGGAGCTGTTTTTT.

V gene TRBV28 combines with J gene TRBJ1-2, with D unresolved. The CDR3 spans 13 residues. Between the trimmed V and J ends, which lost 6 bases and 2 bases, there was a span of 10 bases. Per the germline V gene, CDR1 is MDHEN and CDR2 is SYDVKM. As DNA, the CDR3 is TGTGCCAGCAGGACACACGCCAACTATGGCTACACCTTC. Protein: CASRTHANYGYTF.

This clonotype was counted many times. The rearrangement joins TRBV30 to TRBJ1-2, with D perhaps matching TRBD1 (5 bases). V was pared by 0 bases and J by 3 bases, with 11 bases between. The CDR3 has 14 residues. The germline V gene encodes CDR1 GTSNPN and CDR2 SVGIG (reference sequence). The CDR3 reads CAWSVGGYDYGYTF. The CDR3 DNA reads as TGTGCCTGGAGTGTCGGGGGGTATGACTATGGCTACACCTTC.

A remark on this clonotype: A junction boundary mismatches the germline segment, possibly from a read error. V usage is TRBV5-6 and J usage is TRBJ2-7; tentatively, D is TRBD1 (5 bases). The CDR3 totals 14 residues. Germline assignment: CDR1 SGHDT and CDR2 YYEEEE. Here the CDR3 DNA reads TGTGCCAGCAGCTTGCCAGGGCTGCACTACGAGCGGTACTTC. Protein product: CASSLPGLHYERYF.

This clonotype was detected many times. The genes are TRBV7-8 and TRBJ1-2; D is undetermined. The germline V gene has CDR1 SGHVS and CDR2 FQNEAQ. The CDR3 is made up of 16 amino acids. V was pared by 1 base and J by 0 bases, with 12 bases between. CDR3 loop: CASSLELRPTNYGYTF. DNA of the CDR3: TGTGCCAGCAGCTTAGAACTGAGGCCTACTAACTATGGCTACACCTTC. Drawing the rest from reference TRBV7-8 and TRBJ1-2, the complete variable domain is GAGVSQSPRYKVAKRGQDVALRCDPISGHVSLFWYQQALGQGPEFLTYFQNEAQLDKSGLPSDRFFAERPEGSVSTLKIQRTQQEDSAVYLCASSLELRPTNYGYTFGSGTRLTVV.

This clonotype was seen ten or more times. V gene TRBV28 combines with J gene TRBJ2-7; D is perhaps TRBD1 or TRBD2 (6 bases each). This CDR3 is 16 amino acids long. The V end lost 6 bases, the J end lost 2 bases, and 20 bases lay between the germline ends. Per germline, CDR1 MDHEN and CDR2 SYDVKM. DNA for the CDR3: TGTGCCAGCAGGCCCTCCCGGTACGGGGGCGCCTACGAGCAGTACTTC. It specifies CASRPSRYGGAYEQYF.

The rearrangement uses TRBV4-1 and TRBJ1-2, with 7 bases lining up with TRBD1. J gave up 8 bases and V 0 bases, and 12 bases lay outside the gene matches. The CDR3 has 16 amino acids. Per the germline V gene, CDR1 is MGHRA and CDR2 is YSYEKL. The CDR3 loop reads CASSQEGPRGARGYTF. The CDR3 bases are TGCGCCAGCAGCCAAGAAGGTCCCAGGGGGGCTCGAGGCTACACCTTC.

This clonotype showed up many times. This chain uses TRBV10-3 with TRBJ2-6; 7 nucleotides line up with TRBD1. Germline V lookup: CDR1 ENHRY, CDR2 SYGVKD. J lost 2 bases, V lost 11 bases, and 6 bases had no gene match. The length of the CDR3 is 14 residues. The CDR3 region is CASEQGAGANVLTF. The CDR3 bases are TGTGCCTCCGAGCAGGGGGCTGGGGCCAACGTCCTGACTTTC.

This clonotype was counted ten times or more. The chain is built from TRBV12-3 or TRBV12-4 and TRBJ2-7; weak D call: TRBD1 (6 bases). Deletions cut 7 bases from V and 0 bases from J, with 10 bases between. The CDR3 contains 13 residues. For the CDR3, the DNA is TGTGCCAGCACCCAGACAGGCTCCTACGAGCAGTACTTC. This codes for CASTQTGSYEQYF.

This clonotype has at least ten counts. The chain links TRBV12-3 or TRBV12-4 to TRBJ2-5; 9 nucleotides agree with TRBD1. The CDR3 covers 15 residues. V was clipped by 4 bases and J by 1 base; unmatched bases: 4. The CDR3 nucleotides read TGTGCCAGCAGTTCCGGGACAGGGTCCCAAGAGACCCAGTACTTC. Amino acid sequence: CASSSGTGSQETQYF.

The table lists this clonotype with many counts. This sequence joins TRBV6-1 and TRBJ2-2; D is unresolved. V shed 3 bases and J shed 6 bases, with 5 bases lying between them. This CDR3 is built from 12 residues. Germline lookup yields CDR1 MNHNS and CDR2 SASEGT. DNA of the CDR3: TGTGCCAGCAGTGATCGATCCGGGGAGCTGTTTTTT. Encoded protein: CASSDRSGELFF.